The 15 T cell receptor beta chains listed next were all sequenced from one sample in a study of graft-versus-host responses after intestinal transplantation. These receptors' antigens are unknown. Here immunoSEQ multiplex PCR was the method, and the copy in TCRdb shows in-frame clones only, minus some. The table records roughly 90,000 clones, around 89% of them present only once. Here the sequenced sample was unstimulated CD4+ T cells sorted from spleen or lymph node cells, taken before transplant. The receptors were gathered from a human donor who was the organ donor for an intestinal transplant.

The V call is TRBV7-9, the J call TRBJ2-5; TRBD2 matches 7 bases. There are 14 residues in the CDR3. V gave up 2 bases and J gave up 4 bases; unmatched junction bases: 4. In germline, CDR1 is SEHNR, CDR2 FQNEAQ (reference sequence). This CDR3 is CASSLSSGVETQYF. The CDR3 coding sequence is TGTGCCAGCAGCTTATCCAGCGGGGTAGAGACCCAGTACTTC.

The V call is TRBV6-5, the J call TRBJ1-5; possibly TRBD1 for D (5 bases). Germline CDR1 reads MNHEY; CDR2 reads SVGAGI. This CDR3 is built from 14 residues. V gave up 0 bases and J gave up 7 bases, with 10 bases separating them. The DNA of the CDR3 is TGTGCCAGCAGTTACTCGAAGGGGCTCCAGCCCCAGCATTTT. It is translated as CASSYSKGLQPQHF.

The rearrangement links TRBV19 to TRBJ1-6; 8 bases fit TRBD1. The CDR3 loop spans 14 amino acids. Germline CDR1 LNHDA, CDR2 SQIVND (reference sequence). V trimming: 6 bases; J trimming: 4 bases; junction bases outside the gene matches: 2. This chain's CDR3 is CASRWTGYNSPLHF. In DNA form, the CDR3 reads TGTGCCAGTAGATGGACAGGGTATAATTCACCCCTCCACTTT.

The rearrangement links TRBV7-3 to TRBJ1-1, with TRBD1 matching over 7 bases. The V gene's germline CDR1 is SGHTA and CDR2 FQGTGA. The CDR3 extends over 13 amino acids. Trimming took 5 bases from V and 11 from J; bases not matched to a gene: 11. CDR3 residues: CASSQGTTGAAFF. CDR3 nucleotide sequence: TGTGCCAGCAGCCAAGGAACAACAGGGGCCGCTTTCTTT.

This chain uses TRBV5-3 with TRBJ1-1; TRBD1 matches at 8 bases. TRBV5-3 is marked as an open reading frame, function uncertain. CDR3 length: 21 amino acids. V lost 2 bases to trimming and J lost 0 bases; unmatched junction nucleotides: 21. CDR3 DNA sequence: TGTGCCAGAAGCTTCCTGAGACCCAAGACGGACAGGGATCACATGAACACTGAAGCTTTCTTT. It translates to CARSFLRPKTDRDHMNTEAFF.

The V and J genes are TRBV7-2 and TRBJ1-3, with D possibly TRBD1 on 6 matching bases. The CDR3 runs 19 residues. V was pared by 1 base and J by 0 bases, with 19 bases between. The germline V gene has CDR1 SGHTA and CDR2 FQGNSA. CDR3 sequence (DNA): TGTGCCAGCAGCTTAGGCGTCAGCGCAATGGGGGCCTCTGGAAACACCATATATTTT. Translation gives CASSLGVSAMGASGNTIYF.

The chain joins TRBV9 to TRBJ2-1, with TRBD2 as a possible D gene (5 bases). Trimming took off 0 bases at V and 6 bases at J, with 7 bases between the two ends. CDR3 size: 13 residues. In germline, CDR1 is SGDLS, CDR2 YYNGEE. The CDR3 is CASSVVTSNEQFF. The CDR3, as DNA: TGTGCCAGCAGCGTAGTCACTAGCAATGAGCAGTTCTTC.

DNA for the CDR3: TGTGCCAGCAGCGTGACTAGCGGGGGAGAGCAGTACTTC. Translated: CASSVTSGGEQYF. J is TRBJ2-7 and V is TRBV9; 12 bases agree with TRBD2. V dropped 2 bases and J dropped 7; count of bases not matched to a gene: 1. The CDR3 spans 13 residues. The germline CDR1 and CDR2 sequences are SGDLS and YYNGEE.

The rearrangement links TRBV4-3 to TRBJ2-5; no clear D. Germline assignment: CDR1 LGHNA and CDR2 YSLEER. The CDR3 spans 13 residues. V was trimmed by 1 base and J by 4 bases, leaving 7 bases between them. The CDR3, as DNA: TGCGCCAGCAGCCAAGCTCTGGCAGAGACCCAGTACTTC. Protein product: CASSQALAETQYF.

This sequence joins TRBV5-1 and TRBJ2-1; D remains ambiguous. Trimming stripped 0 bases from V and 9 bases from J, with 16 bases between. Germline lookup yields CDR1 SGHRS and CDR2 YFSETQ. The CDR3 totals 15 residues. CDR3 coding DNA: TGCGCCAGCAGCTTGGGTGTGGCCCTCCCAAGTGAGCAGTTCTTC. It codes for CASSLGVALPSEQFF. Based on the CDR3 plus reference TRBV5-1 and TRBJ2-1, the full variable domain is KAGVTQTPRYLIKTRGQQVTLSCSPISGHRSVSWYQQTPGQGLQFLFEYFSETQRNKGNFPGRFSGRQFSNSRSEMNVSTLELGDSALYLCASSLGVALPSEQFFGPGTRLTVL.

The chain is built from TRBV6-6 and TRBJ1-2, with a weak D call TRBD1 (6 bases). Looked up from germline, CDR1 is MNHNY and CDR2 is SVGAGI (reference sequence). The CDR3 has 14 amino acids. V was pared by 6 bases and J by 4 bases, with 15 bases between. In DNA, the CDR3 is TGTGCCAGCAGCCCCCGAGACAGGTTCTATGGCTACACCTTC. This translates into CASSPRDRFYGYTF.

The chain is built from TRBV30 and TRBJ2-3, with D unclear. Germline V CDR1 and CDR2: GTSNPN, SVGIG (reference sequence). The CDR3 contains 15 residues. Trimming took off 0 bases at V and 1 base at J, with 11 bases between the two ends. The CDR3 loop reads CAWSVLVARTDTQYF. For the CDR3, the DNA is TGTGCCTGGAGTGTATTGGTAGCCCGCACAGATACGCAGTATTTT. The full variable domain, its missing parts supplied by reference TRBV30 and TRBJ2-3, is SQTIHQWPATLVQPVGSPLSLECTVEGTSNPNLYWYRQAAGRGLQLLFYSVGIGQISSEVPQNLSASRPQDRQFILSSKKLLLSDSGFYLCAWSVLVARTDTQYFGPGTRLTVL.

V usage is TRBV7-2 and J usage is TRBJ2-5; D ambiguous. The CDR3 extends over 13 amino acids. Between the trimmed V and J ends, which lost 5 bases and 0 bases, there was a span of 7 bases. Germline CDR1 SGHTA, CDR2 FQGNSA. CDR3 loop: CASSRDNQETQYF. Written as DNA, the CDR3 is TGTGCCAGCAGCCGAGACAACCAAGAGACCCAGTACTTC.

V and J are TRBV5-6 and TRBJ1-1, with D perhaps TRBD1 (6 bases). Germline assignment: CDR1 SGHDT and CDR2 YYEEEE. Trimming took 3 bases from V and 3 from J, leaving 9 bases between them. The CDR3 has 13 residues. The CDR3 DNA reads TGTGCCAGCAGCTCCACAGGGTACACTGAAGCTTTCTTT. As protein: CASSSTGYTEAFF.

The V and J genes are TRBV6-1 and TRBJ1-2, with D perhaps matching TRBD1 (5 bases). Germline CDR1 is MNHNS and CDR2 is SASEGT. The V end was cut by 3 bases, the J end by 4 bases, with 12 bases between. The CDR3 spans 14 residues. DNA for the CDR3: TGTGCCAGCAGTGATGCGGGACGGAGCTATGGCTACACCTTC. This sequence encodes CASSDAGRSYGYTF.